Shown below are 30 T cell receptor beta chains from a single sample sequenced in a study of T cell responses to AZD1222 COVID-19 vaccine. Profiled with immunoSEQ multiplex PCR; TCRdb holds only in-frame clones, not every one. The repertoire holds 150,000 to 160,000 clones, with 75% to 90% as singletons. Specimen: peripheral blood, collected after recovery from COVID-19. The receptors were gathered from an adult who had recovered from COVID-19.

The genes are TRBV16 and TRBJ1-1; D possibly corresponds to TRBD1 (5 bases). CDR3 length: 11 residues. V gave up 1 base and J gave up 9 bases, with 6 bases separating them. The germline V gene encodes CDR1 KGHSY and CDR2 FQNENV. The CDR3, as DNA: TGTGCCAGCAGCCAATGGGGCCAAGCTTTCTTT. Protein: CASSQWGQAFF.

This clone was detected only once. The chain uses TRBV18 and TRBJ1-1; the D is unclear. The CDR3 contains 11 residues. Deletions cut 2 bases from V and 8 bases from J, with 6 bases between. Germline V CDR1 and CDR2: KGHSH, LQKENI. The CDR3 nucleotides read TGTGCCAGCTCACCAATTCAGGAAGCTTTCTTT. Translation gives CASSPIQEAFF.

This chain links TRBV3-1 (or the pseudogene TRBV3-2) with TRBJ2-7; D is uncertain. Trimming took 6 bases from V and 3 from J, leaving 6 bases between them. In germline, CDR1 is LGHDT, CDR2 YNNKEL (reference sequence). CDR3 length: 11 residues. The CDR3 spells CASRGNYEQYF. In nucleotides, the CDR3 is TGTGCCAGCAGAGGCAACTACGAGCAGTACTTC.

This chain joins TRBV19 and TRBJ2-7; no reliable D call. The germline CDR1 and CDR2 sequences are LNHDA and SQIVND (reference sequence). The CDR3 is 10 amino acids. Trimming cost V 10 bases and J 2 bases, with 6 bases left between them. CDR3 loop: CATKTYEQYF. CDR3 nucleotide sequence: TGTGCCACCAAGACCTACGAGCAGTACTTC. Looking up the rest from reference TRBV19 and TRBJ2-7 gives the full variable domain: DGGITQSPKYLFRKEGQNVTLSCEQNLNHDAMYWYRQDPGQGLRLIYYSQIVNDFQKGDIAEGYSVSREKKESFPLTVTSAQKNPTAFYLCATKTYEQYFGPGTRLTVT.

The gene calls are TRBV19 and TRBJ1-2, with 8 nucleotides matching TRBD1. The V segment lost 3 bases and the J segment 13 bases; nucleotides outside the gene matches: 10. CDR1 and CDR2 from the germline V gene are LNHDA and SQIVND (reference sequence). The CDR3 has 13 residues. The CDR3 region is CASSIGGQGSFTF. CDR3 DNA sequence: TGTGCCAGTAGTATCGGTGGACAGGGATCGTTCACCTTC.

The CDR3, as DNA: TGCGCCAGCAGCTTGGACTTCCTCTACGAGCAGTACTTC. Translated, it gives CASSLDFLYEQYF. This chain links TRBV5-1 with TRBJ2-7; D is uncertain. Deletions cut 0 bases from V and 3 bases from J, with 7 bases between. Germline CDR1 is SGHRS and CDR2 is YFSETQ. This CDR3 is built from 13 residues.

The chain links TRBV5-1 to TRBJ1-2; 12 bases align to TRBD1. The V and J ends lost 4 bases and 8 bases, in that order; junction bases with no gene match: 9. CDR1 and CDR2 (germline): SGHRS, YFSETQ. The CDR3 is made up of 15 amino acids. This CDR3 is CASSPIGTGGLGYTF. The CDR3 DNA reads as TGCGCCAGCAGCCCGATCGGGACAGGGGGCTTAGGCTACACCTTC.

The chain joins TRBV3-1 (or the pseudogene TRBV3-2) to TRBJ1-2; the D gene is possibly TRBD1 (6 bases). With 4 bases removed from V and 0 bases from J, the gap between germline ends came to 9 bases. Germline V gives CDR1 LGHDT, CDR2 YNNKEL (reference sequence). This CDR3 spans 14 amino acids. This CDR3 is CASSRQVTNYGYTF. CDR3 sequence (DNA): TGTGCCAGCAGCCGACAGGTTACTAACTATGGCTACACCTTC.

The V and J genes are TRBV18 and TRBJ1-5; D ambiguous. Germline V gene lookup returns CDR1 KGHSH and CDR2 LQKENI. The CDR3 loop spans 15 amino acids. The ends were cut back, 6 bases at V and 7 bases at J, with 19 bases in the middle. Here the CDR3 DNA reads TGTGCCAGCTCCCCCCTGAGGGCGACGGGACAGCCCCAGCATTTT. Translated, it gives CASSPLRATGQPQHF. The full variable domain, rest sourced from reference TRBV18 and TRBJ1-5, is NAGVMQNPRHLVRRRGQEARLRCSPMKGHSHVYWYRQLPEEGLKFMVYLQKENIIDESGMPKERFSAEFPKEGPSILRIQQVVRGDSAAYFCASSPLRATGQPQHFGDGTRLSIL.

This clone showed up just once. The CDR3 sequence: CASTLPAGNTEAFF. In nucleotides, the CDR3 is TGTGCCAGCACCCTCCCGGCGGGCAACACTGAAGCTTTCTTT. The rearrangement joins TRBV6-5 to TRBJ1-1; no definite D call. Looked up from germline, CDR1 is MNHEY and CDR2 is SVGAGI. The CDR3 extends over 14 amino acids. Trimming took 7 bases from V and 2 from J, leaving 14 bases between them.

As DNA, the CDR3 is TGCGCCAGCAGCTCCCCGGTGGAGACCGGGGAGCTGTTTTTT. This sequence encodes CASSSPVETGELFF. V and J are TRBV5-1 and TRBJ2-2; no clear D. This CDR3 contains 14 residues. Germline V gene sequence: CDR1 SGHRS, CDR2 YFSETQ. V was cut by 3 bases and J by 5 bases, with 11 bases left in between.

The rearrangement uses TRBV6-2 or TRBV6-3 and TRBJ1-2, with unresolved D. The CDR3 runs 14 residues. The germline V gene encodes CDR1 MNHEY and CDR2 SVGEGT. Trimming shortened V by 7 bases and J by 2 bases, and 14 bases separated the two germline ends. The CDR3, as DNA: TGTGCCAGCATCCCCTCGGCAGCGAACTATGGCTACACCTTC. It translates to CASIPSAANYGYTF.

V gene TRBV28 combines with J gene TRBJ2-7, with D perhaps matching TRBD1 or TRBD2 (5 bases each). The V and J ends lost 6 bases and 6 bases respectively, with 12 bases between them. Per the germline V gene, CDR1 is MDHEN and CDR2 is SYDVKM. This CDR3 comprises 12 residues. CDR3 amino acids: CASSSGPREQYF. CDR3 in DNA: TGTGCCAGCAGCTCGGGGCCCCGCGAGCAGTACTTC.

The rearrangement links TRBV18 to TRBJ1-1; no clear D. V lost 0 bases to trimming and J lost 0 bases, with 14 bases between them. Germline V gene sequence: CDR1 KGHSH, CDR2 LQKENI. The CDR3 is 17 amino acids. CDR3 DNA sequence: TGTGCCAGCTCACCACCCCTAGCGGATCCCATGAACACTGAAGCTTTCTTT. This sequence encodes CASSPPLADPMNTEAFF.

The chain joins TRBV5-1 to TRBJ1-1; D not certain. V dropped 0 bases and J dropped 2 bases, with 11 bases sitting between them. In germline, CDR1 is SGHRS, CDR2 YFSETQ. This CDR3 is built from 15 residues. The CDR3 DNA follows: TGCGCCAGCAGCTTGGGGGCGGCAGGCAACACTGAAGCTTTCTTT. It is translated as CASSLGAAGNTEAFF.

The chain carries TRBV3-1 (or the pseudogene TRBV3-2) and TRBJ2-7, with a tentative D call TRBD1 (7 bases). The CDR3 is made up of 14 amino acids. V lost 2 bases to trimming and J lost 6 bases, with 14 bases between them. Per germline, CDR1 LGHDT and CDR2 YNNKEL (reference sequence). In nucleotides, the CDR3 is TGTGCCAGCAGCCAACCAGGAGGGGGCAGCGAGCAGTACTTC. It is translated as CASSQPGGGSEQYF.

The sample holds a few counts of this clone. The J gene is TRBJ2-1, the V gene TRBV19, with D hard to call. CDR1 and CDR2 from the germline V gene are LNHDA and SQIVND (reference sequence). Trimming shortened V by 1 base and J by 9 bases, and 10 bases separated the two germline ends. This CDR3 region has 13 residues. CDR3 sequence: CASSIGSLVEQFF. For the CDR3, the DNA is TGTGCCAGTAGTATAGGCAGCCTGGTTGAGCAGTTCTTC.

DNA for the CDR3: TGTGCCAGCAGCTTAAGTTTGACAGTCACAGATACGCAGTATTTT. Translated: CASSLSLTVTDTQYF. The rearrangement joins TRBV7-3 to TRBJ2-3; weak D call: TRBD1 (5 bases). The CDR3 contains 15 residues. V was trimmed by 1 base and J by 2 bases, leaving 10 bases between them. Looked up from germline, CDR1 is SGHTA and CDR2 is FQGTGA.

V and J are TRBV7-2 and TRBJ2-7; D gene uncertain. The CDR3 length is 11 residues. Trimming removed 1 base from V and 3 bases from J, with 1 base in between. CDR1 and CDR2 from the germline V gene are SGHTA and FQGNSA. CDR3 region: CASSLDYEQYF. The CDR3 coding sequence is TGTGCCAGCAGCTTAGACTACGAGCAGTACTTC.

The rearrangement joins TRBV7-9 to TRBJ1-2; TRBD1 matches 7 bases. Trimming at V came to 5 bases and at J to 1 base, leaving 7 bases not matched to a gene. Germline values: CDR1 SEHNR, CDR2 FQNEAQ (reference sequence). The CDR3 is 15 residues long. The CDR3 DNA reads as TGTGCCAGCAGCACCCGACAGGGTGATAACTATGGCTACACCTTC. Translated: CASSTRQGDNYGYTF. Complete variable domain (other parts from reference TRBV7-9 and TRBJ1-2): DTGVSQNPRHKITKRGQNVTFRCDPISEHNRLYWYRQTLGQGPEFLTYFQNEAQLEKSRLLSDRFSAERPKGSFSTLEIQRTEQGDSAMYLCASSTRQGDNYGYTFGSGTRLTVV.

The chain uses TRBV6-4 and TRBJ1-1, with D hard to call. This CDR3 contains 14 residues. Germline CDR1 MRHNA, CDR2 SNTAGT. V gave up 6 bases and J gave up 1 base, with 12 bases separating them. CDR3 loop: CASSDGRTNTEAFF. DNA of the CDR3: TGTGCCAGCAGCGATGGACGGACGAACACTGAAGCTTTCTTT.

The CDR3 nucleotides are TGTGCCAGCAGCTTACTAGGCAGGGGTGTCTCTGGAAACACCATATATTTT. Translating it yields CASSLLGRGVSGNTIYF. The chain carries TRBV7-6 and TRBJ1-3; D might be TRBD1 (6 bases). Germline V gene lookup returns CDR1 SGHVS and CDR2 FNYEAQ. The CDR3 consists of 17 residues. Trimming pared 2 bases from V and 0 bases from J, leaving 14 bases between. The variable domain in full, completed from reference TRBV7-6 and TRBJ1-3, reads GAGVSQSPRYKVTKRGQDVALRCDPISGHVSLYWYRQALGQGPEFLTYFNYEAQQDKSGLPNDRFSAERPEGSISTLTIQRTEQRDSAMYRCASSLLGRGVSGNTIYFGEGSWLTVV.

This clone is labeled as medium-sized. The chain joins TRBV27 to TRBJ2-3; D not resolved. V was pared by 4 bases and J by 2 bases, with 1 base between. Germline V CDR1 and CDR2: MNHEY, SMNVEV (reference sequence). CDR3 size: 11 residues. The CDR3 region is CASSSTDTQYF. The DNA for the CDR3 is TGTGCCAGCAGTTCCACAGATACGCAGTATTTT.

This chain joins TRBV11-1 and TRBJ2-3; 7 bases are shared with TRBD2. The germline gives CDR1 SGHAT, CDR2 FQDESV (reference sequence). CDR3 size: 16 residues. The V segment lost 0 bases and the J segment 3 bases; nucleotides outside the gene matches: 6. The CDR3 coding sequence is TGTGCCAGCAGCTTAGCGCGCGGGGGAGGGACAGATACGCAGTATTTT. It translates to CASSLARGGGTDTQYF.

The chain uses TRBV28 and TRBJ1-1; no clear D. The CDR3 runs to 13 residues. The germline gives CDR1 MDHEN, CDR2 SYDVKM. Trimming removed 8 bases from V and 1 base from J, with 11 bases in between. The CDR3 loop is CASPGQENTEAFF. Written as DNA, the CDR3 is TGTGCCAGCCCCGGTCAGGAGAACACTGAAGCTTTCTTT.

CDR3 protein: CASSHPPPGSASSSYNEQFF. For the CDR3, the DNA is TGCGCCAGCAGCCATCCTCCGCCGGGTTCGGCTAGTAGCTCCTACAATGAGCAGTTCTTC. The gene calls are TRBV4-1 and TRBJ2-1; D is ambiguous. The CDR3 consists of 20 residues. Trimming took 3 bases from V and 0 from J, leaving 24 bases between them. The germline gives CDR1 MGHRA, CDR2 YSYEKL.

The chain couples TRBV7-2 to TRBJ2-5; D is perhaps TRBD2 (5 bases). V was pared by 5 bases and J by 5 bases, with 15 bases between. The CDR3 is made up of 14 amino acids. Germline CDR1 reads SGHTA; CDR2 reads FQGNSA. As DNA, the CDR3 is TGTGCCAGCAGCCCTTCCGGCCCGGGGGAGACCCAGTACTTC. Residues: CASSPSGPGETQYF. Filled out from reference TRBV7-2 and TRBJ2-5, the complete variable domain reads GAGVSQSPSNKVTEKGKDVELRCDPISGHTALYWYRQSLGQGLEFLIYFQGNSAPDKSGLPSDRFSAERTGGSVSTLTIQRTQQEDSAVYLCASSPSGPGETQYFGPGTRLLVL.

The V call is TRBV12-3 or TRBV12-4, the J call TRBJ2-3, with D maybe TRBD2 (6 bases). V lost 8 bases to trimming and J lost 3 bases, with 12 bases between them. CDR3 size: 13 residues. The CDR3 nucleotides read TGTGCCAGCGCCCAGCGGGTAACAGATACGCAGTATTTT. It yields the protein CASAQRVTDTQYF.

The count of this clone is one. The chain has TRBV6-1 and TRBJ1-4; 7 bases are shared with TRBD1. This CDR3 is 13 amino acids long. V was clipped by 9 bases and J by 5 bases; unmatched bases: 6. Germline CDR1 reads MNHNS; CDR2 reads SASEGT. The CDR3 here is CASQGEPNEKLFF. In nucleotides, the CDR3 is TGTGCCAGTCAGGGGGAGCCAAATGAAAAACTGTTTTTT.

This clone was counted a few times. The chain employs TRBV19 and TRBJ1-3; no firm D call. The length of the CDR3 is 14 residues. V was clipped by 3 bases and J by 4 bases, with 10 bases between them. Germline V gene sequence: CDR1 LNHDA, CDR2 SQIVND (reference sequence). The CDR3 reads CASSISGYGNTIYF. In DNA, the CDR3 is TGTGCCAGTAGTATTTCCGGGTACGGAAACACCATATATTTT.